The 9 T cell receptor beta chains listed next were all sequenced from one sample in a study of cytomegalovirus exposure and HLA in healthy donors. 60 Vbeta and 13 Jbeta primers were used in PCR. The table came from immunoSEQ multiplex PCR; TCRdb's copy has only in-frame clones and leaves some out. The data contain some 110,000 clones, around 70% of them seen just once; the ten biggest clones take up around 5%. Source material: PBMCs. These receptors all stem from a young man in good health and CMV-seropositive.

The rearrangement links TRBV27 to TRBJ2-5, with D tentatively TRBD1 (6 bases). The CDR3 is 14 residues long. Germline CDR1 is MNHEY and CDR2 is SMNVEV (reference sequence). V lost 6 bases to trimming and J lost 4 bases, with 15 bases between them. In DNA, the CDR3 is TGTGCCAGCAGCCAAAACAGGGTCCCAGAGACCCAGTACTTC. The encoded protein is CASSQNRVPETQYF.

This clone was seen a single time. The rearrangement uses TRBV29-1 and TRBJ2-1; 7 bases align to TRBD1. The germline gives CDR1 SQVTM, CDR2 ANQGSEA. Unmatched junction bases numbered 9, after V lost 3 bases and J lost 7 bases. This CDR3 is 14 amino acids long. The CDR3, as DNA: TGCAGCGTTGAGGGGCAGGGGGTTAAGAATGAGCAGTTCTTC. This gives the protein CSVEGQGVKNEQFF.

J is TRBJ1-1 and V is TRBV6-5; D is uncertain. The germline CDR1 and CDR2 sequences are MNHEY and SVGAGI. The germline V and J ends were trimmed by 1 base and 0 bases, with 9 bases remaining between them. This CDR3 has 15 residues. CDR3 nucleotide sequence: TGTGCCAGCAGTTACTTCGGTACGGTGAACACTGAAGCTTTCTTT. Amino acid sequence: CASSYFGTVNTEAFF.

Comments on this clone: One end of the junction varies from germline; a read error may be responsible. The chain combines TRBV7-6 with TRBJ2-1, with D tentatively TRBD1 (6 bases). Looked up from germline, CDR1 is SGHVS and CDR2 is FNYEAQ. The CDR3 spans 15 residues. CDR3 loop: CASSFLGIRDNGQFF. Here the CDR3 DNA reads TGTGCCAGCAGCTTTCTGGGGATCAGGGACAATGGGCAGTTCTTC.

This clone was recorded once. The chain is built from TRBV5-6 and TRBJ2-7, with 10 positions matching TRBD2. V lost 4 bases, J lost 0 bases, and 4 bases stayed unmatched. The CDR3 sequence is 15 residues long. The germline gives CDR1 SGHDT, CDR2 YYEEEE. The CDR3 is CASSPGLAVSYEQYF. CDR3 in DNA: TGTGCCAGCAGCCCCGGACTAGCGGTCTCCTACGAGCAGTACTTC.

This chain uses TRBV30 with TRBJ1-1, with 9 positions matching TRBD1. Trimming removed 1 base from V and 5 bases from J; junction bases left unmatched: 5. There are 14 residues in the CDR3. Germline values: CDR1 GTSNPN, CDR2 SVGIG (reference sequence). For the CDR3, the DNA is TGTGCCTGGAGTGGGGACAGGGTGGGAACTGAAGCTTTCTTT. This translates into CAWSGDRVGTEAFF.

This clone came up a few times. The rearrangement links TRBV6-1 to TRBJ1-2; the match to TRBD1 covers 8 bases. CDR1 is MNHNS, CDR2 SASEGT, per germline. The CDR3 has 13 residues. The V segment lost 6 bases and the J segment 6 bases; nucleotides outside the gene matches: 6. In nucleotides, the CDR3 is TGTGCCAGCAGGCTGGACAGGGATCATGGCTACACCTTC. It translates to CASRLDRDHGYTF.

The chain carries TRBV13 and TRBJ2-2, with D possibly TRBD1 on 6 matching bases. CDR1 and CDR2 (germline): PRHDT, FYEKMQ (reference sequence). V lost 5 bases and J lost 3, with 16 bases in between. The CDR3 extends over 16 amino acids. The CDR3 DNA follows: TGTGCCAGCAGCGTAGCCCGGGACACCTACACCGGGGAGCTGTTTTTT. Amino acid sequence: CASSVARDTYTGELFF.

This clone came up a few times. This chain links TRBV2 with TRBJ1-1; D ambiguous. The V gene's germline CDR1 is SNHLY and CDR2 FYNNEI. The germline V and J ends were trimmed by 8 bases and 6 bases, with 13 bases remaining between them. This CDR3 comprises 12 residues. CDR3 sequence reads: CASGTVGAEAFF. CDR3 nucleotide sequence: TGTGCCAGCGGAACCGTTGGAGCTGAAGCTTTCTTT.